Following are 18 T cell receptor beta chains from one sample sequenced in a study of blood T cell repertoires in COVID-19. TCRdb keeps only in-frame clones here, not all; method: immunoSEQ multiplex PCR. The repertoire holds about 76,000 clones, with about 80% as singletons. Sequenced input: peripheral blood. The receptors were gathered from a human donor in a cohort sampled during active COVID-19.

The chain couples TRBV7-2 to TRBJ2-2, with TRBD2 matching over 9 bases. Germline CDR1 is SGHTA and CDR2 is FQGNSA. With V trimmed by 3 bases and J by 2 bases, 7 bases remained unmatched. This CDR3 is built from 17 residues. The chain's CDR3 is CASSFNSGSVNTGELFF. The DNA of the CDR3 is TGTGCCAGCAGCTTTAATAGCGGGAGTGTCAACACCGGGGAGCTGTTTTTT.

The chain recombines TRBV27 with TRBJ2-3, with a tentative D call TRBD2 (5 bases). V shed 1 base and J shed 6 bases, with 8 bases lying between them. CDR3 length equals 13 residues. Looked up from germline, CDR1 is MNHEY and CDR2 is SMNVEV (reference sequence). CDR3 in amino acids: CASSLYVADTQYF. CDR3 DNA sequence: TGTGCCAGCAGTTTATATGTAGCGGATACGCAGTATTTT.

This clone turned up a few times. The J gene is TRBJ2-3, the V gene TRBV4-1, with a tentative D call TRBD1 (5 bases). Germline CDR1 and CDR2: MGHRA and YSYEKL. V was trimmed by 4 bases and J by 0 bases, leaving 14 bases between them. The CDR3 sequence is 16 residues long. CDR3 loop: CASSPATAQSTDTQYF. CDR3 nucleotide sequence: TGCGCCAGCAGCCCGGCGACAGCGCAGAGCACAGATACGCAGTATTTT.

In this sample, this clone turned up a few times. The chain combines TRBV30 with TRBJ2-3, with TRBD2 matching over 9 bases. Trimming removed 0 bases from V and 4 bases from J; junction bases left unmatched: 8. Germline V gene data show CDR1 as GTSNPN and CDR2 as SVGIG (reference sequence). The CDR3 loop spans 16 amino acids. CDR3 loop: CAWSVRGRAGADTQYF. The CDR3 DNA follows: TGTGCCTGGAGTGTACGCGGGAGGGCCGGGGCAGATACGCAGTATTTT.

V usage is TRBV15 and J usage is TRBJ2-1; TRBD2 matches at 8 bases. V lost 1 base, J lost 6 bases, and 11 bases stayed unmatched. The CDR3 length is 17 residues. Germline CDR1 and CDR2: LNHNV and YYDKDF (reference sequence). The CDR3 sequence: CATSRASGTRSANEQFF. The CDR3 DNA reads TGTGCCACCAGCAGAGCGTCCGGGACTAGAAGCGCCAATGAGCAGTTCTTC.

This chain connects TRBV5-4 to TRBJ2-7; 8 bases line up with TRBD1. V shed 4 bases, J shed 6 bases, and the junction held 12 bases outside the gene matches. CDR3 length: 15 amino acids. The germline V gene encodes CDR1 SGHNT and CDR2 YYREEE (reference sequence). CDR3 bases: TGTGCCAGCAGCATACAGGACAGGGTGTTTGGCGAGCAGTACTTC. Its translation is CASSIQDRVFGEQYF.

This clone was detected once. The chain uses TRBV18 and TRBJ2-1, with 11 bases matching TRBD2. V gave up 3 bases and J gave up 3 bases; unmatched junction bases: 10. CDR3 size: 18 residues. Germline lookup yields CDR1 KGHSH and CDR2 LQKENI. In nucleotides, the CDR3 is TGTGCCAGCTCACCGGGACTAGCGGAGAGGGGGGTCTACAATGAGCAGTTCTTC. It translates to CASSPGLAERGVYNEQFF.

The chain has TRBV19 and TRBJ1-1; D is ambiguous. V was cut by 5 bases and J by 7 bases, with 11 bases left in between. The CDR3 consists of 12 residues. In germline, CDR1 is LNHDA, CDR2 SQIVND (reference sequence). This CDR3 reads CASSSRTDEAFF. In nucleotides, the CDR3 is TGTGCCAGTAGTTCCCGGACTGATGAAGCTTTCTTT.

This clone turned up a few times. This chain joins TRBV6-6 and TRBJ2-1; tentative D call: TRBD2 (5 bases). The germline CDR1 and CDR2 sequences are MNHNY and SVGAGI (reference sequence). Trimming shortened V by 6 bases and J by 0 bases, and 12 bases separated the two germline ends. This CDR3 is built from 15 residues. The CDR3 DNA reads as TGTGCCAGCAGCCTAGCTGCGAGCTCCTACAATGAGCAGTTCTTC. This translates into CASSLAASSYNEQFF.

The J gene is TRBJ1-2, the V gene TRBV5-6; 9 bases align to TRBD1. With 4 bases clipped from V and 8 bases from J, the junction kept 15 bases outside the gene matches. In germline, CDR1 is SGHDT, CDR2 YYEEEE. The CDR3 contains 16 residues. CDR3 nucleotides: TGTGCCAGCAGCCTGAAGGACAGGGGAGGTTCTATCGGCTACACCTTC. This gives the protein CASSLKDRGGSIGYTF.

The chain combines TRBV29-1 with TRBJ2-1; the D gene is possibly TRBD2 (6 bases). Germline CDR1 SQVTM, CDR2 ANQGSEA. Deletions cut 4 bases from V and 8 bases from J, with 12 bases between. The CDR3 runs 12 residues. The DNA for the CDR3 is TGCAGCGTTGTCGGGAGCGGTGATGAGCAGTTCTTC. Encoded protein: CSVVGSGDEQFF.

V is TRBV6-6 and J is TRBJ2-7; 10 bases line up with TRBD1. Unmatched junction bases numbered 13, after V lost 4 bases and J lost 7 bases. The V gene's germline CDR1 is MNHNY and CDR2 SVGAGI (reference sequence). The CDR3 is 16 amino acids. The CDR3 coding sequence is TGTGCCAGCAGTTTCCGGACAGGGGGGGCCCCAGGGGAGCAGTACTTC. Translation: CASSFRTGGAPGEQYF.

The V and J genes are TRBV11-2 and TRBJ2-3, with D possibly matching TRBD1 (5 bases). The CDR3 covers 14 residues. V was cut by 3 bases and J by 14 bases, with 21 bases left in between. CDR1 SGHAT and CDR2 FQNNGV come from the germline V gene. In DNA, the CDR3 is TGTGCCAGCAGCTTGGATAGACAGAGTAAGAGCCCGTATTTT. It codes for CASSLDRQSKSPYF.

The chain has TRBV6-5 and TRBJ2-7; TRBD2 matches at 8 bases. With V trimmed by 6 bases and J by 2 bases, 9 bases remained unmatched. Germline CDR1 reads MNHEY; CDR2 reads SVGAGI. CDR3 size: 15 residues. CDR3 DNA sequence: TGTGCCAGCAGCTCCGTCGGGGGGGAACCCTACGAGCAGTACTTC. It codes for CASSSVGGEPYEQYF.

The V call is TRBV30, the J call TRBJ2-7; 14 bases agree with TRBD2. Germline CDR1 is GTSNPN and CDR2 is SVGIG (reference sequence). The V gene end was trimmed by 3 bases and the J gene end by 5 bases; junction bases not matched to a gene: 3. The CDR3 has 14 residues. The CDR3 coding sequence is TGTGCCTGGAGACCGGGACTAGCGGGAGACGAGCAGTACTTC. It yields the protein CAWRPGLAGDEQYF. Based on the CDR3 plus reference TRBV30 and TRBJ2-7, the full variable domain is SQTIHQWPATLVQPVGSPLSLECTVEGTSNPNLYWYRQAAGRGLQLLFYSVGIGQISSEVPQNLSASRPQDRQFILSSKKLLLSDSGFYLCAWRPGLAGDEQYFGPGTRLTVT.

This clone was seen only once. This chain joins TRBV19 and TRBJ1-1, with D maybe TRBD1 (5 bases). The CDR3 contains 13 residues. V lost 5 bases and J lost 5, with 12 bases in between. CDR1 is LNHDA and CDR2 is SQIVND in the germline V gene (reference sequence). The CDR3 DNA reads TGTGCCAGTAGTCGGGCAGGGAATACTGAAGCTTTCTTT. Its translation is CASSRAGNTEAFF.

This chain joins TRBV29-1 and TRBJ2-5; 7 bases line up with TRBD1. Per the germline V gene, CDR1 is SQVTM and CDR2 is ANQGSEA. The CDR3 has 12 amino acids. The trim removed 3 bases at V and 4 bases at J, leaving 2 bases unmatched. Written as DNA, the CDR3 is TGCAGCGTTGAGAGGGGGCGAGAGACCCAGTACTTC. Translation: CSVERGRETQYF.

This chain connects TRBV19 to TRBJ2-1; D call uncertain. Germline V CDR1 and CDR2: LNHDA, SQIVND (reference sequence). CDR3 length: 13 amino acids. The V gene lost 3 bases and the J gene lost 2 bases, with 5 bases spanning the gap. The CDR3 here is CASSMYTYNEQFF. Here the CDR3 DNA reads TGTGCCAGTAGTATGTATACCTACAATGAGCAGTTCTTC.